These 22 T cell receptor beta chains originate from one sample sequenced in a study of OX40 agonist ivuxolimab in advanced cancers. Libraries were prepared by immunoSEQ multiplex PCR; TCRdb keeps only in-frame clonotypes and omits some of them. The sample consists of about 69,000 clones, around 91% of them appearing once. The sequences come from CD4+ or CD8+ T cells sorted from blood, collected in a trial of the OX40 agonist ivuxolimab. The source is an adult with an advanced solid tumor such as melanoma, head and neck, liver or kidney cancer.

This rearrangement joins TRBV6-5 to TRBJ2-1, with D hard to call. Looked up from germline, CDR1 is MNHEY and CDR2 is SVGAGI. There are 13 residues in the CDR3. V lost 4 bases to trimming and J lost 14 bases, with 18 bases between them. As DNA, the CDR3 is TGTGCCAGCAGTTCCCCGTGGAGCCAAAGTGAGTTCTTC. Translated, it gives CASSSPWSQSEFF.

This chain links TRBV13 with TRBJ1-1; 10 nucleotides line up with TRBD1. The junction had 5 bases not matched to a gene; V was cut back by 6 bases and J by 4 bases. Germline CDR1 reads PRHDT; CDR2 reads FYEKMQ (reference sequence). This CDR3 comprises 14 residues. In DNA form, the CDR3 reads TGTGCCAGCAGAAACGACAGGGGGCGCACTGAAGCTTTCTTT. Translation gives CASRNDRGRTEAFF.

This clone came up a few times. The V gene is TRBV11-3, the J gene TRBJ2-7; TRBD2 is a possible D gene (7 bases). Germline V CDR1 and CDR2: SGHNT, YENEEA. The germline V and J ends were trimmed by 0 bases and 6 bases, with 12 bases remaining between them. This CDR3 comprises 14 residues. The CDR3 protein is CASSLDGGASEQYF. CDR3 bases: TGTGCCAGCAGCTTAGATGGGGGGGCCTCCGAGCAGTACTTC. Full variable domain (missing parts from reference TRBV11-3 and TRBJ2-7): EAGVVQSPRYKIIEKKQPVAFWCNPISGHNTLYWYLQNLGQGPELLIRYENEEAVDDSQLPKDRFSAERLKGVDSTLKIQPAELGDSAVYLCASSLDGGASEQYFGPGTRLTVT.

The V gene is TRBV6-5, the J gene TRBJ2-3; 7 bases fit TRBD1. V was pared by 6 bases and J by 3 bases, with 9 bases of the junction left unmatched. This CDR3 has 15 residues. Germline V gives CDR1 MNHEY, CDR2 SVGAGI. The CDR3 region has the DNA TGTGCCAGCAGAAACAGGGGATTCGGGACAGATACGCAGTATTTT. It specifies CASRNRGFGTDTQYF.

This chain joins TRBV28 and TRBJ2-1, with 12 nucleotides matching TRBD2. The J segment lost 0 bases and the V segment lost 5 bases, leaving 2 bases of the junction unmatched. This CDR3 is 16 amino acids long. Germline CDR1 is MDHEN and CDR2 is SYDVKM. CDR3 residues: CASSLAGGSSYNEQFF. In nucleotides, the CDR3 is TGTGCCAGCAGTCTAGCGGGAGGGAGCTCCTACAATGAGCAGTTCTTC.

This clone turned up a few times. This sequence joins TRBV30 and TRBJ2-5, with D perhaps being TRBD1 or TRBD2 (5 bases each). V lost 1 base to trimming and J lost 6 bases, with 9 bases between them. The CDR3 has 12 amino acids. Germline V gene sequence: CDR1 GTSNPN, CDR2 SVGIG (reference sequence). The CDR3 is CAWSDGGQTQYF. CDR3 nucleotide sequence: TGTGCCTGGAGTGATGGGGGACAGACCCAGTACTTC.

The rearrangement joins TRBV5-1 to TRBJ2-2; 7 positions agree with TRBD1. Germline lookup yields CDR1 SGHRS and CDR2 YFSETQ. Trimming took 2 bases from V and 7 from J; bases not matched to a gene: 5. The CDR3 is 14 residues long. The CDR3 spells CASSLQGKGGELFF. The CDR3 DNA reads TGCGCCAGCAGCTTACAGGGGAAAGGCGGGGAGCTGTTTTTT.

This chain links TRBV5-4 with TRBJ2-3; D is perhaps TRBD2 (5 bases). CDR1 is SGHNT, CDR2 YYREEE, per germline (reference sequence). The CDR3 consists of 14 residues. Deletions cut 3 bases from V and 3 bases from J, with 11 bases between. DNA for the CDR3: TGTGCCAGCAGCTCCGGACTGTTAACAGATACGCAGTATTTT. This translates into CASSSGLLTDTQYF.

This clone came up once. The rearrangement links TRBV28 to TRBJ2-3, with D unclear. In germline, CDR1 is MDHEN, CDR2 SYDVKM. Between the trimmed V and J ends, which lost 6 bases and 0 bases, there was a span of 16 bases. The CDR3 extends over 16 amino acids. The CDR3 sequence: CASRTTRSASTDTQYF. Written as DNA, the CDR3 is TGTGCCAGCAGAACTACCAGGAGTGCTAGCACAGATACGCAGTATTTT.

The chain couples TRBV7-2 to TRBJ2-5, with 10 bases identical to TRBD2. The CDR3 spans 16 residues. V was pared by 2 bases and J by 2 bases, with 5 bases of the junction left unmatched. CDR1 SGHTA and CDR2 FQGNSA come from the germline V gene. The CDR3 DNA reads as TGTGCCAGCAGCTTATTGGGACTAGCGTCACAAGAGACCCAGTACTTC. Translation gives CASSLLGLASQETQYF.

V and J are TRBV7-9 and TRBJ2-7, with TRBD2 matching over 8 bases. The CDR3 is 12 residues long. The V gene end was trimmed by 4 bases and the J gene end by 11 bases; junction bases not matched to a gene: 7. Germline values: CDR1 SEHNR, CDR2 FQNEAQ (reference sequence). CDR3 sequence (DNA): TGTGCCAGCAGCTCAATGGGACTAGAGAAGTACTTC. Translated: CASSSMGLEKYF.

J is TRBJ2-5 and V is TRBV10-3; TRBD2 matches 10 bases. The junction had 3 bases not matched to a gene; V was cut back by 0 bases and J by 5 bases. This CDR3 has 15 amino acids. CDR1 and CDR2 (germline): ENHRY, SYGVKD. CDR3 sequence: CAISESTSGKETQYF. CDR3 coding DNA: TGTGCCATCAGTGAGTCCACTAGCGGGAAGGAGACCCAGTACTTC.

This chain links TRBV28 with TRBJ2-5; no reliable D call. The end of the DNA is better explained by TRBJ2-7, so the J call may be wrong. The CDR3 is made up of 11 amino acids. Per germline, CDR1 MDHEN and CDR2 SYDVKM. The CDR3 coding sequence is TGTGCCAGCAGTTTAGGTGACGAGCAGTACTTC. It translates to CASSLGDEQYF.

This rearrangement joins TRBV5-8 to TRBJ2-5, with D possibly TRBD2 on 6 matching bases. V lost 0 bases and J lost 4, with 19 bases in between. Germline-derived CDR1 and CDR2 are SGHTS and YDEGEE. The CDR3 sequence is 17 residues long. DNA of the CDR3: TGTGCCAGCAGCTTGGCCGTTAGTAGCGGTTTAGTAGAGACCCAGTACTTC. As protein: CASSLAVSSGLVETQYF.

The gene calls are TRBV7-3 and TRBJ2-1; 9 nucleotides line up with TRBD2. CDR1 and CDR2 from the germline V gene are SGHTA and FQGTGA. The CDR3 length is 16 residues. The J segment lost 5 bases and the V segment lost 3 bases, leaving 8 bases of the junction unmatched. CDR3 coding DNA: TGTGCCAGCAGCTTGGGTAGCGGGAGTATCCACAATGAGCAGTTCTTC. Translating gives CASSLGSGSIHNEQFF.

The chain has TRBV7-6 and TRBJ2-7; 8 nucleotides align to TRBD1. Trimming at V came to 4 bases and at J to 2 bases, leaving 4 bases not matched to a gene. Germline V gives CDR1 SGHVS, CDR2 FNYEAQ. This CDR3 has 14 residues. The DNA for the CDR3 is TGTGCCAGCAGCTCTCGGGACAGGACCTACGAGCAGTACTTC. Translating it yields CASSSRDRTYEQYF.

The chain is built from TRBV4-3 and TRBJ2-3; TRBD1 matches 8 bases. The CDR3 runs to 16 residues. After removal of 1 base from V and 1 base from J, the junction contained 4 bases not matched to a gene. Germline lookup yields CDR1 LGHNA and CDR2 YSLEER. The CDR3 coding sequence is TGCGCCAGCAGCCAAGGAGACAGGGGTGGCACAGATACGCAGTATTTT. It translates to CASSQGDRGGTDTQYF.

This chain connects TRBV7-2 to TRBJ2-3; D not resolved. This CDR3 comprises 14 residues. Trimming shortened V by 2 bases and J by 7 bases, and 13 bases separated the two germline ends. Germline CDR1 is SGHTA and CDR2 is FQGNSA. The CDR3 bases are TGTGCCAGCAGCTTACGGGCAGGTGAATATACGCAGTATTTT. It encodes CASSLRAGEYTQYF. Full variable domain (outside the CDR3, taken from reference TRBV7-2 and TRBJ2-3): GAGVSQSPSNKVTEKGKDVELRCDPISGHTALYWYRQSLGQGLEFLIYFQGNSAPDKSGLPSDRFSAERTGGSVSTLTIQRTQQEDSAVYLCASSLRAGEYTQYFGPGTRLTVL.

The rearrangement joins TRBV7-2 to TRBJ2-1, with 10 bases lining up with TRBD1. This CDR3 spans 16 amino acids. Germline V gene data show CDR1 as SGHTA and CDR2 as FQGNSA. Germline trimming cut 3 bases from V and 5 bases from J; bases unmatched to any gene: 7. Written as DNA, the CDR3 is TGTGCCAGCAGCTTCTGGACAGGGGGGCAGAACAATGAGCAGTTCTTC. Protein product: CASSFWTGGQNNEQFF.

This CDR3 is CASSNRDTRQTQYF. CDR3 coding DNA: TGTGCCAGCAGCAACCGGGACACCCGCCAGACCCAGTACTTC. The chain has TRBV7-8 and TRBJ2-5, with D perhaps matching TRBD1 (6 bases). The CDR3 is 14 amino acids. The germline gives CDR1 SGHVS, CDR2 FQNEAQ. The V and J ends lost 5 bases and 6 bases respectively, with 16 bases between them.

There are a few counts of this clone. The chain recombines TRBV28 with TRBJ1-1; D ambiguous. The CDR3 runs 12 residues. Trimming took 3 bases from V and 4 from J, leaving 6 bases between them. Germline CDR1 is MDHEN and CDR2 is SYDVKM. The CDR3 DNA reads as TGTGCCAGCAGTTTCGGACGCACTGAAGCTTTCTTT. Amino acids: CASSFGRTEAFF.

About this clone itself: Other DNA sequences in this specimen translate into the identical CDR3. V and J are TRBV28 and TRBJ2-7, with D possibly called TRBD1 or TRBD2 (5 bases each). The CDR3 is 12 residues long. Germline assignment: CDR1 MDHEN and CDR2 SYDVKM. The V end was cut by 8 bases, the J end by 7 bases, with 15 bases between. The CDR3 sequence: CASGPGWGEQYF. The CDR3 nucleotides are TGTGCCAGCGGGCCTGGGTGGGGGGAGCAGTACTTC. Full variable domain (remainder filled in from reference TRBV28 and TRBJ2-7): DVKVTQSSRYLVKRTGEKVFLECVQDMDHENMFWYRQDPGLGLRLIYFSYDVKMKEKGDIPEGYSVSREKKERFSLILESASTNQTSMYLCASGPGWGEQYFGPGTRLTVT.